Presented here are 18 T cell receptor beta chains from one specimen sequenced in a study of OX40 agonist ivuxolimab in advanced cancers. Repertoires were generated with immunoSEQ multiplex PCR, while TCRdb's copy carries only in-frame clones and drops some. The profile shows tens of thousands of clones, approximately 95% of them singletons. Here the sequenced sample was CD4+ or CD8+ T cells sorted from blood, taken in a trial of the OX40 agonist ivuxolimab. Receptors originate from an adult with an advanced solid tumor such as melanoma, head and neck, liver or kidney cancer.

For the CDR3, the DNA is TGTGCCAGCTCACCACGAAGCGGGGGGGCCACCGGGGAGCTGTTTTTT. This gives the protein CASSPRSGGATGELFF. The chain couples TRBV18 to TRBJ2-2; 10 bases align to TRBD2. The germline gives CDR1 KGHSH, CDR2 LQKENI. The junction had 3 bases not matched to a gene; V was cut back by 1 base and J by 4 bases. The CDR3 has 16 amino acids.

The V gene is TRBV9, the J gene TRBJ2-2; TRBD2 agrees at 13 bases. The V and J ends lost 3 bases and 3 bases, in that order; junction bases with no gene match: 5. Germline V gives CDR1 SGDLS, CDR2 YYNGEE. The CDR3 runs to 17 residues. The CDR3 DNA reads TGTGCCAGCAGCGCGGGACTAGCGGGGTCTTACACCGGGGAGCTGTTTTTT. This gives the protein CASSAGLAGSYTGELFF.

The chain uses TRBV29-1 and TRBJ1-3; a weak D match, TRBD1 (6 bases). The ends were cut back, 6 bases at V and 4 bases at J, with 25 bases in the middle. There are 17 residues in the CDR3. Germline CDR1 and CDR2: SQVTM and ANQGSEA. DNA for the CDR3: TGCAGCGTCACCTTAAGAGGGGGGCGACAGGAGGGAAACACCATATATTTT. Protein product: CSVTLRGGRQEGNTIYF. Combining the CDR3 with reference TRBV29-1 and TRBJ1-3 gives the whole variable domain SAVISQKPSRDICQRGTSLTIQCQVDSQVTMMFWYRQQPGQSLTLIATANQGSEATYESGFVIDKFPISRPNLTFSTLTVSNMSPEDSSIYLCSVTLRGGRQEGNTIYFGEGSWLTVV.

The chain joins TRBV4-3 to TRBJ1-1; D unresolved. Germline assignment: CDR1 LGHNA and CDR2 YSLEER. The V end lost 0 bases, the J end lost 1 base, and 9 bases lay between the germline ends. The CDR3 is 15 residues long. The CDR3 DNA follows: TGCGCCAGCAGCCAAGATAGCTTGGAGAACACTGAAGCTTTCTTT. Its protein is CASSQDSLENTEAFF.

The gene calls are TRBV7-3 and TRBJ2-1; 8 nucleotides line up with TRBD2. Unmatched junction bases numbered 17, after V lost 7 bases and J lost 3 bases. Germline V gene data show CDR1 as SGHTA and CDR2 as FQGTGA. The CDR3 sequence is 18 residues long. The CDR3 nucleotides are TGTGCCAGCACCCTCCTCCGTTTAGCGGGGACTTACTACAATGAGCAGTTCTTC. Its protein is CASTLLRLAGTYYNEQFF. The variable domain in full, completed from reference TRBV7-3 and TRBJ2-1, reads GAGVSQTPSNKVTEKGKYVELRCDPISGHTALYWYRQSLGQGPEFLIYFQGTGAADDSGLPNDRFFAVRPEGSVSTLKIQRTERGDSAVYLCASTLLRLAGTYYNEQFFGPGTRLTVL.

The gene calls are TRBV14 and TRBJ2-5, with 7 bases matching TRBD2. The J call may be wrong; the DNA end is better matched by TRBJ2-7. CDR3 length: 14 residues. Germline CDR1 is SGHDN and CDR2 is FVKESK. CDR3 nucleotides: TGTGCCAGCAGCCTCTGGACGGGGGGATACGAGCAGTACTTC. Residues: CASSLWTGGYEQYF.

CDR3 coding DNA: TGCGCCAGCAGCTTGTCACCAGGGAGAAATGAAAAACTGTTTTTT. This sequence encodes CASSLSPGRNEKLFF. This chain joins TRBV5-1 and TRBJ1-4; perhaps TRBD1 as D (5 bases). Per germline, CDR1 SGHRS and CDR2 YFSETQ. The V end was cut by 1 base, the J end by 5 bases, with 12 bases between. This CDR3 is 15 amino acids long.

The chain employs TRBV27 and TRBJ2-3; D is unclear. The CDR3 is made up of 14 amino acids. V was clipped by 4 bases and J by 1 base, with 9 bases between them. Germline loops: CDR1 MNHEY, CDR2 SMNVEV (reference sequence). CDR3 in DNA: TGTGCCAGCAGTTACCCTGAGCGCACAGATACGCAGTATTTT. Its translation: CASSYPERTDTQYF.

The chain employs TRBV6-1 and TRBJ2-7; D gene ambiguous. This CDR3 has 18 residues. Per the germline V gene, CDR1 is MNHNS and CDR2 is SASEGT. V dropped 0 bases and J dropped 0 bases, with 18 bases sitting between them. The CDR3 spells CASSEADPLITYSYEQYF. DNA for the CDR3: TGTGCCAGCAGTGAAGCGGACCCTCTTATAACCTACTCCTACGAGCAGTACTTC.

This clone came up once. This sequence joins TRBV14 and TRBJ2-1; 10 nucleotides line up with TRBD2. This CDR3 has 16 residues. Germline CDR1 is SGHDN and CDR2 is FVKESK. Trimming at V came to 4 bases and at J to 2 bases, leaving 5 bases not matched to a gene. The CDR3 nucleotides are TGTGCCAGCAGCCCCCTGAGCGGGGGGGCCTACAATGAGCAGTTCTTC. Translating it yields CASSPLSGGAYNEQFF.

This chain connects TRBV27 to TRBJ1-1; possibly TRBD1 for D (6 bases). This CDR3 comprises 17 residues. The V end lost 5 bases, the J end lost 0 bases, and 19 bases lay between the germline ends. CDR1 is MNHEY and CDR2 is SMNVEV in the germline V gene (reference sequence). CDR3 region: CASSPRRRGAMNTEAFF. In DNA, the CDR3 is TGTGCCAGCAGTCCCCGCCGACGGGGGGCCATGAACACTGAAGCTTTCTTT.

The genes are TRBV5-6 and TRBJ1-6; D remains unclear. This CDR3 region has 16 residues. The germline CDR1 and CDR2 sequences are SGHDT and YYEEEE. V lost 5 bases and J 0 bases, leaving 12 bases between the germline ends. The CDR3 loop is CASRSAPSSYNSPLHF. CDR3 bases: TGTGCCAGCAGAAGCGCGCCGAGCTCCTATAATTCACCCCTCCACTTT. Supplemented by reference TRBV5-6 and TRBJ1-6, the full variable domain reads DAGVTQSPTHLIKTRGQQVTLRCSPKSGHDTVSWYQQALGQGPQFIFQYYEEEERQRGNFPDRFSGHQFPNYSSELNVNALLLGDSALYLCASRSAPSSYNSPLHFGNGTRLTVT.

J is TRBJ1-1 and V is TRBV11-2; D gene ambiguous. V was clipped by 8 bases and J by 4 bases, with 17 bases between them. The CDR3 covers 14 residues. CDR1 and CDR2 (germline): SGHAT, FQNNGV. The chain's CDR3 is CASQRWGERTEAFF. DNA of the CDR3: TGTGCCAGCCAAAGGTGGGGAGAACGCACTGAAGCTTTCTTT.

V and J are TRBV25-1 and TRBJ2-6; D possibly corresponds to TRBD1 (6 bases). The V gene lost 2 bases and the J gene lost 1 base, with 6 bases spanning the gap. Germline V gene sequence: CDR1 MGHDK, CDR2 SYGVNS. CDR3 size: 15 residues. CDR3 nucleotide sequence: TGTGCCAGCAGTGAACAGGGGTCTGGGGCCAACGTCCTGACTTTC. Translated: CASSEQGSGANVLTF.

The gene calls are TRBV4-3 and TRBJ1-1; D may be TRBD1 (5 bases). V lost 2 bases to trimming and J lost 4 bases, with 17 bases between them. The germline CDR1 and CDR2 sequences are LGHNA and YSLEER. The CDR3 contains 16 residues. As DNA, the CDR3 is TGCGCCAGCAGCCAAATTCCCGGGGGACGGGGCACTGAAGCTTTCTTT. Amino acid sequence: CASSQIPGGRGTEAFF.

This chain connects TRBV7-7 to TRBJ2-1, with TRBD2 matching 9 bases. With 1 base clipped from V and 3 bases from J, the junction kept 4 bases outside the gene matches. The germline V gene encodes CDR1 SSHAT and CDR2 FNYEAQ (reference sequence). The CDR3 consists of 16 residues. Written as DNA, the CDR3 is TGTGCCAGCAGCTTAGGCGGGGGGGCGAACTACAATGAGCAGTTCTTC. It is translated as CASSLGGGANYNEQFF.

V and J are TRBV29-1 and TRBJ2-5, with 7 bases aligning to TRBD2. The germline CDR1 and CDR2 sequences are SQVTM and ANQGSEA. The trim removed 1 base at V and 7 bases at J, leaving 9 bases unmatched. The length of the CDR3 is 14 residues. The CDR3 reads CSVEAAGPPGTQYF. The CDR3 nucleotides read TGCAGCGTTGAAGCAGCGGGGCCCCCTGGGACCCAGTACTTC.

The J gene is TRBJ2-2, the V gene TRBV9, with D maybe TRBD1 (6 bases). CDR3 length: 19 residues. In germline, CDR1 is SGDLS, CDR2 YYNGEE. Trimming removed 4 bases from V and 7 bases from J, with 29 bases in between. CDR3 in DNA: TGTGCCAGCAGCCCTTCACCCATGGACAGCAGCCTGGTCTACGGGGAGCTGTTTTTT. Amino acid sequence: CASSPSPMDSSLVYGELFF. Looking up the rest from reference TRBV9 and TRBJ2-2 gives the full variable domain: DSGVTQTPKHLITATGQRVTLRCSPRSGDLSVYWYQQSLDQGLQFLIQYYNGEERAKGNILERFSAQQFPDLHSELNLSSLELGDSALYFCASSPSPMDSSLVYGELFFGEGSRLTVL.